The rows below give T cell receptor beta chains drawn from one sample of a study of control samples from healthy donors and cancer patients. Clones were read by immunoSEQ multiplex PCR, and TCRdb kept only the in-frame ones, dropping some. The table records fewer than 200,000 clones, roughly 89% of them present only once. Source material: blood. Receptors were obtained from a woman aged 50 to 60 in good health. The CDR3 runs from the conserved cysteine through the conserved F or W. D genes are given only for firm matches. A clone size is listed for some rows: how often the clone was seen (once, few, many), or a class if it is expanded.

>.|TRBV27|once|TRBJ2-6|16
TGTGCCAGCTCTCGATCCCCGGTTCCTGGGGCCAACGTCCTGACTTTC
CASSRSPVPGANVLTF
>.|TRBV6-1|.|TRBJ1-3|15
TGTGCCAGCAGTGAGCAGCCTCCCTCTGGAAACACCATATATTTT
CASSEQPPSGNTIYF
>.|TRBV7-3|.|TRBJ2-6|13
TGTGCCAGCAGCTTACCCGGGGCCAACGTCCTGACTTTC
CASSLPGANVLTF
>.|TRBV9|.|TRBJ2-3|15
TGTGCCAGCAGCCGTATGAGCGGGAGCACAGATACGCAGTATTTT
CASSRMSGSTDTQYF
>TRBD1|TRBV6-6|.|TRBJ1-3|15
TGTGCCAGCAGTCCGGGACAGGTCGGGGGAAACACCATATATTTT
CASSPGQVGGNTIYF
>TRBD2|TRBV30|.|TRBJ2-1|15
TGTGCCTGGAGCCGAGGGGCGGGAGGGGGGAATGAGCAGTTCTTC
CAWSRGAGGGNEQFF
>.|TRBV15|once|TRBJ2-4|16
TGTGCCACCAGCAGAGGGGTGGACCCAGCCAAAAACATTCAGTACTTC
CATSRGVDPAKNIQYF
>.|TRBV4-3|.|TRBJ1-2|12
TGCGCCAGCAGCGCCCGGGACTATGGCTACACCTTC
CASSARDYGYTF
>TRBD1|TRBV13|.|TRBJ1-2|18
TGTGCCAGCAGGGGGGACAGGGGGAGCTTCGTTTTCAACTATGGCTACACCTTC
CASRGDRGSFVFNYGYTF
>TRBD2|TRBV7-2|.|TRBJ2-3|16
TGTGCCAGCAGCTTTGGCGGGGGGGGGAGCCAAGATACGCAGTATTTT
CASSFGGGGSQDTQYF
>.|TRBV24-1|.|TRBJ2-2|14
TGTGCCACCAGTGATTCGGCATCAACCGGGGAGCTGTTTTTT
CATSDSASTGELFF
>.|TRBV28|.|TRBJ1-3|14
TGTGCCAGCAGTACCATTGGACAGGGAAACACCATATATTTT
CASSTIGQGNTIYF
>TRBD1|TRBV7-3|.|TRBJ2-6|16
TGTGCCAGCAGCTTAAAGGGACAGGGAGGGGCCAACGTCCTGACTTTC
CASSLKGQGGANVLTF
>.|TRBV5-6|.|TRBJ2-5|17
TGTGCCAGCAGCAGCCCCTTGGAGGCAGGGTCTCGAGAGACCCAGTACTTC
CASSSPLEAGSRETQYF
>.|TRBV5-1|.|TRBJ2-5|15
TGCGCCAGCAGCCCGGGCCAGACGTCCCAAGAGACCCAGTACTTC
CASSPGQTSQETQYF
>.|TRBV9|.|TRBJ1-2|15
TGTGCCAGCAGCCCAAGGGGGGGGATAGACTATGGCTACACCTTC
CASSPRGGIDYGYTF
>.|TRBV23-1|few|TRBJ2-3|15
TGCGCCAGCAGTCAATCTCTCGGTTGCACAGATACGCAGTATTTT
CASSQSLGCTDTQYF